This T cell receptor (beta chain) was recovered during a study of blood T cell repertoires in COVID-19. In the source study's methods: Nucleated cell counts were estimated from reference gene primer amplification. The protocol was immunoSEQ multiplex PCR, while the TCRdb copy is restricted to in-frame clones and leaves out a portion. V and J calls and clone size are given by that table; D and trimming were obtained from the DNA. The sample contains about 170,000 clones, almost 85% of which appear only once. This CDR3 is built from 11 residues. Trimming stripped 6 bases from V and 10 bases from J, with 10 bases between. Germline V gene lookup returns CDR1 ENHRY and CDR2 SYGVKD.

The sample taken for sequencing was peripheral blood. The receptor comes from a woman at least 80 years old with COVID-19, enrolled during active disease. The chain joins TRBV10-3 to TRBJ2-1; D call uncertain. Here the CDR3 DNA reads TGTGCCATCAGCGGCGACACGGAGCAGTTCTTC. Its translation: CAISGDTEQFF.